A single T cell receptor beta chain is shown here with its context. Antigen specificity is unknown. Produced via immunoSEQ multiplex PCR; TCRdb's table is partial and in-frame only. The repertoire holds roughly 2.2 million clones, with 85% to 95% as singletons. Division of CD4+ cells produced a CD45RA+ naive subset and a CD45RA-negative memory subset. The data were obtained in a study of shared clonotypes between healthy human individuals. General study findings and limits: Clonotype sharing across donors was expected to vary with sequencing depth.

The CDR3 length is 12 residues. Trimming pared 6 bases from V and 8 bases from J, leaving 13 bases between. Looked up from germline, CDR1 is SGHTA and CDR2 is FQGTGA. The rearrangement uses TRBV7-3 and TRBJ1-2, with TRBD1 as a possible D gene (5 bases). The origin of this receptor is a man between 18 and 29 years old in good health. Some clones in this sample may be carry-over from other donors' samples. Sequenced material: naive CD4+ T cells from PBMCs. Stated subset: CD45RA+ positively selected. The CDR3 DNA reads TGTGCCAGCAGTTCGGTGGGGGTCGGCTACACCTTC. It is translated as CASSSVGVGYTF. The full variable domain, in which reference TRBV7-3 and TRBJ1-2 provide the parts outside the CDR3, is GAGVSQTPSNKVTEKGKYVELRCDPISGHTALYWYRQSLGQGPEFLIYFQGTGAADDSGLPNDRFFAVRPEGSVSTLKIQRTERGDSAVYLCASSSVGVGYTFGSGTRLTVV.